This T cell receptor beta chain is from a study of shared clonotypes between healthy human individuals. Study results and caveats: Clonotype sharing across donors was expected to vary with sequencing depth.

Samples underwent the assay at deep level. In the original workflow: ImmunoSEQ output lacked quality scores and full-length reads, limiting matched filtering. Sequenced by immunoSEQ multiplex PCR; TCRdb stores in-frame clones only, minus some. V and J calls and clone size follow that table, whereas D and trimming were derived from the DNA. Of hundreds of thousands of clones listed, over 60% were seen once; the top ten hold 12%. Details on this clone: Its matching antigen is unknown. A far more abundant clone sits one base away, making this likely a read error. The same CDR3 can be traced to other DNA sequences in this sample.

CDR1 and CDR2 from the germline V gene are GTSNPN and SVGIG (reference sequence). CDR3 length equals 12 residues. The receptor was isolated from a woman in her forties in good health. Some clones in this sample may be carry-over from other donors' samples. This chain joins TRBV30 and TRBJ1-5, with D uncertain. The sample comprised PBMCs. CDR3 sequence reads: CAWSGSNQPQHF. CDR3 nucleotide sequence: TGCGCCTGGAGCGGAAGCAATCAGCCCCAGCATTTT.